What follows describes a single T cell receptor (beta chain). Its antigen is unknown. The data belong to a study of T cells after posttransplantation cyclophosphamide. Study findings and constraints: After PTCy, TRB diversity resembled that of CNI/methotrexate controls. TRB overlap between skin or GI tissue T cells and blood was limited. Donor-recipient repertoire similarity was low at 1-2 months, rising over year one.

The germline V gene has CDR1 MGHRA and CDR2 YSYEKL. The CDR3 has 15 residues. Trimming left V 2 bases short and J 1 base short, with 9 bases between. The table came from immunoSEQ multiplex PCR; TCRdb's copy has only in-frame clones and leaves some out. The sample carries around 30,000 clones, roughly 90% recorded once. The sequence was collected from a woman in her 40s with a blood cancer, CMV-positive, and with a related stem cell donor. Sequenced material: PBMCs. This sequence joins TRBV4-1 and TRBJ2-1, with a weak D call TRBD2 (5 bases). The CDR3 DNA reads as TGCGCCAGCAGCCAAAAGGGAGTGTCCTACAATGAGCAGTTCTTC. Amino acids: CASSQKGVSYNEQFF.